The 25 T cell receptor beta chains below were found in one sample sequenced in a study of cytomegalovirus exposure and HLA in healthy donors. The PCR was carried out with 60 Vbeta primers and 13 Jbeta primers. The protocol was immunoSEQ multiplex PCR, while the TCRdb copy is restricted to in-frame clones and leaves out a portion. This table lists 45,000 to 55,000 clones. Sample: PBMCs. The receptors here all came from a woman aged 45 to 65 in good health and CMV-seropositive.

V and J are TRBV19 and TRBJ2-7; 7 bases align to TRBD1. The length of the CDR3 is 14 residues. J gave up 2 bases and V 5 bases, and 6 bases lay outside the gene matches. CDR1 is LNHDA, CDR2 SQIVND, per germline (reference sequence). CDR3 DNA sequence: TGTGCCAGTAGTCCGGGACAGTGGACCTACGAGCAGTACTTC. It is translated as CASSPGQWTYEQYF.

The J gene is TRBJ2-7, the V gene TRBV15; maybe TRBD2 (5 bases). The CDR3 length is 14 residues. Germline V CDR1 and CDR2: LNHNV, YYDKDF (reference sequence). Trimming cost V 5 bases and J 2 bases, with 13 bases left between them. The CDR3 spells CATSPKAATYEQYF. DNA for the CDR3: TGTGCCACCAGCCCAAAAGCGGCGACCTACGAGCAGTACTTC.

The chain couples TRBV7-2 to TRBJ1-1, with 7 bases that match TRBD1. CDR3 length: 13 amino acids. The V and J ends lost 6 bases and 4 bases, in that order; junction bases with no gene match: 5. Germline V gene sequence: CDR1 SGHTA, CDR2 FQGNSA. In nucleotides, the CDR3 is TGTGCCAGCAGGTCCACAGGGGCCACTGAAGCTTTCTTT. This encodes CASRSTGATEAFF. Looking up the rest from reference TRBV7-2 and TRBJ1-1 gives the full variable domain: GAGVSQSPSNKVTEKGKDVELRCDPISGHTALYWYRQSLGQGLEFLIYFQGNSAPDKSGLPSDRFSAERTGGSVSTLTIQRTQQEDSAVYLCASRSTGATEAFFGQGTRLTVV.

V is TRBV7-2 and J is TRBJ2-1; a weak D match, TRBD2 (5 bases). CDR1 and CDR2 from the germline V gene are SGHTA and FQGNSA. The CDR3 sequence is 14 residues long. V shed 5 bases and J shed 5 bases, with 13 bases lying between them. CDR3 bases: TGTGCCAGCAGCCTTAGACTACTGGACAATGAGCAGTTCTTC. Translating gives CASSLRLLDNEQFF.

The V call is TRBV9, the J call TRBJ2-5; 9 bases match TRBD2. Germline CDR1 and CDR2: SGDLS and YYNGEE. CDR3 size: 15 residues. V shed 0 bases and J 5 bases; nucleotides not matched to a gene: 5. CDR3: CASSVGLAGWETQYF. DNA of the CDR3: TGTGCCAGCAGCGTAGGTCTAGCGGGGTGGGAGACCCAGTACTTC.

This sequence joins TRBV6-1 and TRBJ2-7; 12 positions agree with TRBD1. The length of the CDR3 is 16 residues. CDR1 and CDR2 from the germline V gene are MNHNS and SASEGT. Germline trimming cut 2 bases from V and 6 bases from J; bases unmatched to any gene: 8. The DNA for the CDR3 is TGTGCCAGCAGTGAACGTAGGGACAGGGGGCGCGGCGAGCAGTACTTC. It translates to CASSERRDRGRGEQYF.

This chain connects TRBV7-9 to TRBJ2-1; weak D call: TRBD2 (6 bases). The CDR3 extends over 14 amino acids. Germline values: CDR1 SEHNR, CDR2 FQNEAQ (reference sequence). Between the trimmed V and J ends, which lost 4 bases and 5 bases, there was a span of 12 bases. The DNA of the CDR3 is TGTGCCAGCAGCTCCACTAGCCCCCACAATGAGCAGTTCTTC. This codes for CASSSTSPHNEQFF.

The rearrangement uses TRBV18 and TRBJ2-3; TRBD1 matches at 10 bases. The CDR3 has 15 residues. CDR1 is KGHSH, CDR2 LQKENI, per germline. Trimming cost V 5 bases and J 1 base; bases outside gene matches: 3. Here the CDR3 DNA reads TGTGCCAGCTCAAGACAGGGGGCAGGCACAGATACGCAGTATTTT. Its translation: CASSRQGAGTDTQYF.

J is TRBJ2-7 and V is TRBV6-5; 8 bases fit TRBD2. There are 16 residues in the CDR3. V shed 2 bases, J shed 2 bases, and the junction held 8 bases outside the gene matches. Germline values: CDR1 MNHEY, CDR2 SVGAGI. In DNA, the CDR3 is TGTGCCAGCAGTTACGAGCGGACTAGCCCCCCCTACGAGCAGTACTTC. It yields the protein CASSYERTSPPYEQYF.

This chain joins TRBV6-5 and TRBJ1-2; 10 nucleotides align to TRBD1. Germline loops: CDR1 MNHEY, CDR2 SVGAGI. The CDR3 loop spans 14 amino acids. The J segment lost 8 bases and the V segment lost 5 bases, leaving 8 bases of the junction unmatched. The CDR3 loop reads CASSPRQGAYGYTF. The CDR3 DNA sequence: TGTGCCAGCAGTCCCCGACAGGGGGCATACGGCTACACCTTC.

The rearrangement joins TRBV5-4 to TRBJ1-3; D is perhaps TRBD1 (5 bases). V shed 6 bases and J shed 6 bases, with 19 bases lying between them. Germline lookup yields CDR1 SGHNT and CDR2 YYREEE (reference sequence). This CDR3 comprises 15 residues. CDR3 sequence (DNA): TGTGCCAGCACCCGGGGCGGGGCAACTACAAACACCATATATTTT. This gives the protein CASTRGGATTNTIYF.

This CDR3 reads CASSLAGGLVTQYF. CDR3 DNA sequence: TGTGCCAGCAGCTTAGCGGGGGGCCTAGTTACGCAGTATTTT. V and J are TRBV5-4 and TRBJ2-3; 9 nucleotides align to TRBD2. This CDR3 has 14 residues. Germline CDR1 and CDR2: SGHNT and YYREEE (reference sequence). V trimming: 2 bases; J trimming: 8 bases; junction bases outside the gene matches: 6.

The CDR3 loop reads CASSLIGTPLHF. The CDR3 region has the DNA TGTGCCAGCAGCTTGATCGGGACACCCCTCCACTTT. The V and J genes are TRBV5-6 and TRBJ1-6; D ambiguous. The CDR3 has 12 amino acids. In germline, CDR1 is SGHDT, CDR2 YYEEEE. V gave up 1 base and J gave up 11 bases, with 7 bases separating them.

The chain is built from TRBV10-2 and TRBJ2-3; 13 nucleotides agree with TRBD2. Germline assignment: CDR1 WSHSY and CDR2 SAAADI. V trimming: 10 bases; J trimming: 2 bases; junction bases outside the gene matches: 9. The CDR3 length is 16 residues. Here the CDR3 DNA reads TGCGCCACCCTACGACTAGCGGGAGGTACCACAGATACGCAGTATTTT. Its protein product is CATLRLAGGTTDTQYF.

This chain connects TRBV4-2 to TRBJ2-3; 10 bases are a match to TRBD2. CDR3 size: 17 residues. Germline CDR1 reads LGHNA; CDR2 reads YNFKEQ. The ends lost 4 bases at V and 4 bases at J; junction bases unmatched: 11. CDR3 nucleotide sequence: TGTGCCAGCAGCCTGGGGGGGCTAGCGGGAGCCGCAGATACGCAGTATTTT. It translates to CASSLGGLAGAADTQYF.

The chain joins TRBV18 to TRBJ2-1; possibly TRBD2 for D (5 bases). The CDR3 sequence is 14 residues long. The germline V gene encodes CDR1 KGHSH and CDR2 LQKENI. V was shortened by 6 bases and J by 4 bases, with 13 bases between the two germline ends. DNA of the CDR3: TGTGCCAGCTCGCGAACGGGGTATTACAATGAGCAGTTCTTC. Protein sequence: CASSRTGYYNEQFF.

V usage is TRBV5-1 and J usage is TRBJ2-3; D might be TRBD1 (6 bases). V dropped 6 bases and J dropped 3 bases, with 14 bases sitting between them. The germline V gene has CDR1 SGHRS and CDR2 YFSETQ. The CDR3 sequence is 14 residues long. The CDR3 reads CASTFGQKTDTQYF. CDR3 coding DNA: TGCGCCAGCACCTTTGGACAGAAGACAGATACGCAGTATTTT.

This chain connects TRBV2 to TRBJ2-7, with D maybe TRBD1 (6 bases). Trimming left V 5 bases short and J 5 bases short, with 10 bases between. This CDR3 region has 12 residues. Germline lookup yields CDR1 SNHLY and CDR2 FYNNEI. The CDR3 coding sequence is TGTGCCAGCAGTCCATACAGGGACGAGCAGTACTTC. Its translation: CASSPYRDEQYF. Drawing the rest from reference TRBV2 and TRBJ2-7, the complete variable domain is EPEVTQTPSHQVTQMGQEVILRCVPISNHLYFYWYRQILGQKVEFLVSFYNNEISEKSEIFDDQFSVERPDGSNFTLKIRSTKLEDSAMYFCASSPYRDEQYFGPGTRLTVT.

V is TRBV19 and J is TRBJ2-7; 10 bases match TRBD2. Germline V gene lookup returns CDR1 LNHDA and CDR2 SQIVND (reference sequence). J was trimmed by 3 bases and V by 6 bases; bases with no gene match: 2. The CDR3 sequence is 13 residues long. CDR3 coding DNA: TGTGCCAGTAGGAGGACTAGCGGCTACGAGCAGTACTTC. This codes for CASRRTSGYEQYF.

This chain links TRBV6-6 with TRBJ2-6; D possibly corresponds to TRBD1 (5 bases). This CDR3 contains 15 residues. In germline, CDR1 is MNHNY, CDR2 SVGAGI (reference sequence). V was clipped by 6 bases and J by 3 bases, with 12 bases between them. The DNA of the CDR3 is TGTGCCAGCAGCCAGGACATTGTTGGGGCCAACGTCCTGACTTTC. Protein: CASSQDIVGANVLTF.

The chain joins TRBV2 to TRBJ1-1, with a weak D call TRBD1 (6 bases). The CDR3 totals 13 residues. CDR1 and CDR2 (germline): SNHLY, FYNNEI. The ends were cut back, 7 bases at V and 4 bases at J, with 13 bases in the middle. CDR3 loop: CASKYRVGTEAFF. The CDR3 DNA reads TGTGCCAGCAAATACAGGGTGGGCACTGAAGCTTTCTTT.

The V and J genes are TRBV4-1 and TRBJ2-7; 9 bases map to TRBD1. The germline V gene has CDR1 MGHRA and CDR2 YSYEKL. J lost 1 base, V lost 5 bases, and 3 bases had no gene match. This CDR3 is 14 amino acids long. Written as DNA, the CDR3 is TGCGCCAGCAGCTCGGGACAGGGATCCTACGAGCAGTACTTC. This translates into CASSSGQGSYEQYF.

The chain is built from TRBV6-5 and TRBJ1-5; 9 bases line up with TRBD1. The CDR3 has 15 residues. Germline CDR1 and CDR2: MNHEY and SVGAGI. The V segment lost 5 bases and the J segment 11 bases; nucleotides outside the gene matches: 13. The CDR3 DNA follows: TGTGCCAGCAGTCCCGGGGACAGGGCCCAATCAGCCCAGCATTTT. Translated, it gives CASSPGDRAQSAQHF.

V usage is TRBV19 and J usage is TRBJ1-2, with D perhaps TRBD1 (5 bases). The germline V gene has CDR1 LNHDA and CDR2 SQIVND (reference sequence). The CDR3 is made up of 12 amino acids. V was pared by 5 bases and J by 4 bases, with 8 bases between. For the CDR3, the DNA is TGTGCCAGTAGTCCCAGGGCCTATGGCTACACCTTC. Encoded protein: CASSPRAYGYTF.

The V and J genes are TRBV9 and TRBJ2-5; D is ambiguous. Germline V CDR1 and CDR2: SGDLS, YYNGEE. CDR3 length: 13 amino acids. Deletions cut 3 bases from V and 5 bases from J, with 11 bases between. The chain's CDR3 is CASSAPLEETQYF. The CDR3 nucleotides read TGTGCCAGCAGCGCCCCCCTTGAGGAGACCCAGTACTTC.